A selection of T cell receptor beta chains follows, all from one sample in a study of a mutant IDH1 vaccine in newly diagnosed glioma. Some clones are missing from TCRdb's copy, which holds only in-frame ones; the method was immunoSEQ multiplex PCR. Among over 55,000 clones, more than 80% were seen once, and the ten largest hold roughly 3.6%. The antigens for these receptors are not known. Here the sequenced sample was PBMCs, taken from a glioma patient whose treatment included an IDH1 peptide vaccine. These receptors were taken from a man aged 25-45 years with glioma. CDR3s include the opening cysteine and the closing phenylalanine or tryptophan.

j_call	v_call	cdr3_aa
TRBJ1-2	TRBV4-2	CASSQDRGTNYGYTF
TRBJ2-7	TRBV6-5	CASSYPSYEQYF
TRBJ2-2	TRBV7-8	CASSLGGGGELFF
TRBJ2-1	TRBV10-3	CAISVAGGIGNEQFF
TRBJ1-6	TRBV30	CAWSYLHSPLHF
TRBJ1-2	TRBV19	CASSMSGSYGYTF
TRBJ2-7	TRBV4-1	CASSPRDAAHEQYF
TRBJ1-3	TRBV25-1	CASSEGGQFVSGNTIYF
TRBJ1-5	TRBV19	CASGVQPQHF
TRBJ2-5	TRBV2	CASSRRGQGGQETQYF
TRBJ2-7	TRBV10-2	CASSEVGSLSYEQYF
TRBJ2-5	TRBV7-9	CASNPVSGKETQYF
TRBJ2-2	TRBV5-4	CASSPDRGYTGELFF
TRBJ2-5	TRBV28	CASSLSGQGPWEQYF